The T cell receptor (beta chain) described here comes from a study of T cells in Graves' hyperthyroidism and ophthalmopathy. As for the study in general: Peripheral blood was obtained at initial diagnosis, preceding any treatment.

The investigators amplified TCR beta CDR3 regions from RNA transcripts. First-round RT-PCR of the TCR CDR3 relied on the HTBI primer set. TCRdb fed the multiplex PCR reads into MiXCR, producing one record per CDR3 protein. Of approximately 400,000 distinct CDR3 sequences in the sample, 15% to 17% were seen once. A few counts support this clonotype. Newly diagnosed hyperthyroidism, duration under 2 months, in patients aged 18 to 65. Lactation, pregnancy, other autoimmune disease or uncontrolled infection led to exclusion of patients. Each diagnosis drew on symptoms, thyroxine, TRAb, thyroid ultrasound and orbital computed tomography findings. Sequenced: blood. The TCR sequence derives from a woman aged 18-29 years with Graves' hyperthyroidism.

In DNA form, the CDR3 reads TGTGCCAGCAGTCCACAGGGGGGTTCGGCTAATGAAAAACTGTTTTTT. Translation: CASSPQGGSANEKLFF. The chain has TRBV6-1 and TRBJ1-4, with 8 bases identical to TRBD1. Germline trimming cut 5 bases from V and 3 bases from J; bases unmatched to any gene: 8. CDR1 and CDR2 (germline): MNHNS, SASEGT. CDR3 length: 16 residues.